Each of the 21 T cell receptor beta chains below was sequenced from the same sample in a study of T cells after yellow fever vaccination. MiXCR, applied by TCRdb to the 5' RACE reads, yields one record per CDR3 protein. The sample holds roughly 340,000 distinct CDR3 sequences, more than 8.5% seen once. Sequencing used PBMCs, obtained on the day of the first yellow fever vaccination. Every receptor here comes from a man younger than 35 who received the YFV17D yellow fever vaccine.

The chain links TRBV6-2 or TRBV6-3 to TRBJ2-5, with D unclear. Between the trimmed V and J ends, which lost 8 bases and 5 bases, there was a span of 12 bases. The CDR3 consists of 12 residues. Germline assignment: CDR1 MNHEY and CDR2 SVGEGT. The DNA for the CDR3 is TGTGCCAGCCGCTACGCCCCCGAGACCCAGTACTTC. It encodes CASRYAPETQYF.

The chain links TRBV7-9 to TRBJ2-2; 10 bases are a match to TRBD1. Germline CDR1 is SEHNR and CDR2 is FQNEAQ (reference sequence). Trimming removed 8 bases from V and 8 bases from J; junction bases left unmatched: 11. The CDR3 runs to 15 residues. The CDR3 spells CASSALRDRGGELFF. CDR3 sequence (DNA): TGTGCCAGCTCAGCCCTCCGGGACAGGGGTGGGGAGCTGTTTTTT.

The sample holds many counts of this clonotype. The J gene is TRBJ1-1, the V gene TRBV7-8; D call uncertain. This CDR3 has 11 amino acids. Germline V gene sequence: CDR1 SGHVS, CDR2 FQNEAQ. V gave up 10 bases and J gave up 1 base, with 7 bases separating them. This CDR3 reads CATSTNTEAFF. The CDR3 DNA is TGTGCCACCTCTACGAACACTGAAGCTTTCTTT.

This clonotype was found a few times. CDR3 sequence (DNA): TGTGCCAGCAAATGGGGACTAGTTAGCACAGATACGCAGTATTTT. Its translation: CASKWGLVSTDTQYF. This chain connects TRBV7-2 to TRBJ2-3; 8 bases align to TRBD2. The germline gives CDR1 SGHTA, CDR2 FQGNSA. There are 15 residues in the CDR3. Trimming removed 7 bases from V and 0 bases from J; junction bases left unmatched: 6.

CDR3 coding DNA: TGTGCCAGCAGCCGCACCAGACAGTCAACTAATGAAAAACTGTTTTTT. Translated, it gives CASSRTRQSTNEKLFF. The chain uses TRBV7-9 and TRBJ1-4; TRBD1 might be the D (5 bases). Germline lookup yields CDR1 SEHNR and CDR2 FQNEAQ (reference sequence). The CDR3 spans 16 residues. V was shortened by 5 bases and J by 0 bases, with 13 bases between the two germline ends.

The chain is built from TRBV19 and TRBJ1-2; D is unclear. The germline gives CDR1 LNHDA, CDR2 SQIVND (reference sequence). V lost 5 bases, J lost 2 bases, and 12 bases lay in between. The CDR3 has 14 amino acids. CDR3 nucleotide sequence: TGTGCCAGTAGTGACGACATATCGAACTATGGCTACACCTTC. Protein sequence: CASSDDISNYGYTF.

V and J are TRBV12-3 or TRBV12-4 and TRBJ2-6; TRBD2 agrees at 11 bases. The CDR3 has 18 residues. CDR3 region: CTISFGLAGGSGANVLTF. CDR3 sequence (DNA): TGTACCATCAGTTTTGGGCTAGCGGGGGGCTCTGGGGCCAACGTCCTGACTTTC.

The V gene is TRBV20-1, the J gene TRBJ1-4, with 8 bases lining up with TRBD1. J was trimmed by 8 bases and V by 6 bases; bases with no gene match: 8. Germline loops: CDR1 DFQATT, CDR2 SNEGSKA (reference sequence). The CDR3 is made up of 13 amino acids. The CDR3 DNA reads as TGCAGTGCGAGGACAGGGCGCGAGGAAAAACTGTTTTTT. This codes for CSARTGREEKLFF.

This clonotype was observed a handful of times. The chain is built from TRBV4-2 and TRBJ2-5; TRBD1 agrees at 11 bases. The length of the CDR3 is 15 residues. Germline-derived CDR1 and CDR2 are LGHNA and YNFKEQ. With 2 bases clipped from V and 2 bases from J, the junction kept 1 base outside the gene matches. The CDR3 is CASSQRDRGQETQYF. CDR3 nucleotides: TGTGCCAGCAGCCAAAGGGACAGGGGGCAAGAGACCCAGTACTTC.

For this clonotype: This may arise from a read error, as a much more abundant clone is one base away. This rearrangement joins TRBV6-2 or TRBV6-3 to TRBJ2-2; D is unclear. The ends were cut back, 2 bases at V and 2 bases at J, with 0 bases in the middle. CDR1 MNHEY and CDR2 SVGEGT come from the germline V gene. The CDR3 length is 12 residues. CDR3 protein: CASSYNTGELFF. CDR3 bases: TGTGCCAGCAGTTACAACACCGGGGAGCTGTTTTTT.

The sample holds a few counts of this clonotype. This sequence joins TRBV3-1 and TRBJ2-1; 9 bases are a match to TRBD2. J was trimmed by 0 bases and V by 7 bases; bases with no gene match: 13. The V gene's germline CDR1 is LGHDT and CDR2 YNNKEL (reference sequence). CDR3 size: 18 residues. The CDR3: CASTLVAGAPSSYNEQFF. Here the CDR3 DNA reads TGTGCCAGCACCCTAGTAGCGGGGGCCCCAAGCTCCTACAATGAGCAGTTCTTC.

This clonotype was seen a handful of times. The rearrangement links TRBV20-1 to TRBJ2-5; D is perhaps TRBD2 (6 bases). Germline CDR1 DFQATT, CDR2 SNEGSKA (reference sequence). V was cut by 6 bases and J by 4 bases, with 18 bases left in between. This CDR3 comprises 14 residues. Here the CDR3 reads CSASAGRAGETQYF. The CDR3 DNA reads TGCAGTGCCAGTGCGGGAAGGGCTGGAGAGACCCAGTACTTC.

The chain carries TRBV6-2 or TRBV6-3 and TRBJ2-2; D gene uncertain. The CDR3 contains 16 residues. The ends were cut back, 6 bases at V and 1 base at J, with 15 bases in the middle. From germline, CDR1 is MNHEY and CDR2 SVGEGT. CDR3 sequence reads: CASRDPYLGNTGELFF. The CDR3 nucleotides are TGTGCCAGCAGGGACCCTTATTTAGGGAACACCGGGGAGCTGTTTTTT.

The chain recombines TRBV6-5 with TRBJ1-6; D remains ambiguous. CDR3 length: 12 residues. The V end was cut by 5 bases, the J end by 7 bases, with 6 bases between. CDR1 is MNHEY and CDR2 is SVGAGI in the germline V gene. CDR3 protein: CASSRSNSPLHF. For the CDR3, the DNA is TGTGCCAGCAGTCGATCCAATTCACCCCTCCACTTT.

The rearrangement joins TRBV4-3 to TRBJ1-2; 7 bases match TRBD1. With 6 bases clipped from V and 7 bases from J, the junction kept 8 bases outside the gene matches. The CDR3 loop spans 13 amino acids. Germline V gene data show CDR1 as LGHNA and CDR2 as YSLEER. CDR3 loop: CASSPDRDRGYTF. The CDR3 coding sequence is TGCGCCAGCAGTCCAGACAGGGACCGTGGCTACACCTTC.

This clonotype occurred many times. This chain links TRBV7-2 with TRBJ2-3; TRBD2 agrees at 11 bases. The CDR3 contains 16 residues. Germline CDR1 SGHTA, CDR2 FQGNSA. V was pared by 1 base and J by 5 bases, with 5 bases of the junction left unmatched. CDR3 residues: CASSLGASGGQDTQYF. DNA of the CDR3: TGTGCCAGCAGCTTAGGGGCTAGCGGGGGGCAAGATACGCAGTATTTT.

Many counts were recorded for this clonotype. V gene TRBV10-3 combines with J gene TRBJ2-1; 9 bases line up with TRBD2. After removal of 2 bases from V and 6 bases from J, the junction contained 5 bases not matched to a gene. The CDR3 sequence is 15 residues long. Germline V gene lookup returns CDR1 ENHRY and CDR2 SYGVKD. This CDR3 reads CAISEQAGGSNEQFF. The CDR3, as DNA: TGTGCCATCAGTGAGCAAGCGGGGGGCAGCAATGAGCAGTTCTTC.

The V call is TRBV5-6, the J call TRBJ1-2; no reliable D call. The CDR3 covers 16 residues. Between the trimmed V and J ends, which lost 4 bases and 0 bases, there was a span of 16 bases. Germline CDR1 and CDR2: SGHDT and YYEEEE. CDR3 coding DNA: TGTGCCAGCAGCCCCCGACCGGAATACACTAACTATGGCTACACCTTC. It specifies CASSPRPEYTNYGYTF.

The rearrangement uses TRBV11-2 and TRBJ2-3; 10 positions agree with TRBD2. Germline CDR1 reads SGHAT; CDR2 reads FQNNGV. The CDR3 contains 19 residues. V lost 3 bases, J lost 0 bases, and 12 bases stayed unmatched. The CDR3 DNA sequence: TGTGCCAGCAGCTTGTTTTACCTAGCGGGGGACACTAGCACAGATACGCAGTATTTT. Translated: CASSLFYLAGDTSTDTQYF.

The chain combines TRBV30 with TRBJ1-2; D may be TRBD1 (6 bases). V lost 4 bases and J 8 bases, leaving 8 bases between the germline ends. Germline CDR1 GTSNPN, CDR2 SVGIG (reference sequence). CDR3 length: 10 amino acids. In DNA, the CDR3 is TGTGCCTGGATGGACAGCGGCTACACCTTC. It encodes CAWMDSGYTF.

This clonotype was counted between two and nine times. This chain links TRBV15 with TRBJ2-3; D remains unclear. The V and J ends lost 4 bases and 3 bases respectively, with 8 bases between them. In germline, CDR1 is LNHNV, CDR2 YYDKDF (reference sequence). This CDR3 has 13 residues. The DNA for the CDR3 is TGTGCCACCAGCACAATAATTACAGATACGCAGTATTTT. Translating it yields CATSTIITDTQYF.